Listed below are T cell receptor beta chains from one sample, sequenced in a study of post-analysis software for immune sequencing data. In TCRdb, the PCR reads were re-called with MiXCR into one record per CDR3 protein. Of roughly 870,000 distinct CDR3 sequences in the sample, around 53% were seen once. The source material was blood. The receptors derive from a girl aged 5 to 17 with multiple sclerosis. CDR3s include the opening cysteine and the closing phenylalanine or tryptophan. Fields, in order: CDR3 protein, CDR3 DNA, J gene, clone size, D gene, CDR3 length, V gene. A D gene is named only where the DNA matches it firmly. Clone size, where shown, is once, few, many, or a class for clones that have expanded.

CDR3 protein: CASSQTYWDEQYF; CDR3 DNA: TGTGCCAGCAGCCAAACATACTGGGACGAGCAGTACTTC; J gene: TRBJ2-7; clone size: -; D gene: -; CDR3 length: 13; V gene: TRBV14
CDR3 protein: CSASVTSGSFHEQYF; CDR3 DNA: TGCAGTGCTAGCGTAACTAGCGGGAGTTTCCACGAGCAGTACTTC; J gene: TRBJ2-7; clone size: -; D gene: TRBD2; CDR3 length: 15; V gene: TRBV20-1
CDR3 protein: CASGRDSSQETQYF; CDR3 DNA: TGCGCCAGCGGTAGGGACAGCAGTCAAGAGACCCAGTACTTC; J gene: TRBJ2-5; clone size: once; D gene: TRBD1; CDR3 length: 14; V gene: TRBV5-1
CDR3 protein: CSVRVGAWETQYF; CDR3 DNA: TGCAGCGTGAGAGTCGGTGCTTGGGAGACCCAGTACTTC; J gene: TRBJ2-5; clone size: few; D gene: -; CDR3 length: 13; V gene: TRBV29-1
CDR3 protein: CSAREPTGTSVYTDTQYF; CDR3 DNA: TGCAGTGCTAGAGAGCCCACCGGGACTAGCGTTTACACAGATACGCAGTATTTT; J gene: TRBJ2-3; clone size: -; D gene: TRBD2; CDR3 length: 18; V gene: TRBV20-1
CDR3 protein: CASSLMSDTQYF; CDR3 DNA: TGTGCCAGCAGCTTAATGTCAGATACGCAGTATTTT; J gene: TRBJ2-3; clone size: few; D gene: -; CDR3 length: 12; V gene: TRBV7-2
CDR3 protein: CSIRLNYEQYF; CDR3 DNA: TGCAGCATACGACTGAACTACGAGCAGTACTTC; J gene: TRBJ2-7; clone size: -; D gene: -; CDR3 length: 11; V gene: TRBV29-1
CDR3 protein: CASSEATAGGPSGDTQYF; CDR3 DNA: TGTGCCAGCAGTGAAGCGACAGCGGGAGGGCCTTCGGGAGATACGCAGTATTTT; J gene: TRBJ2-3; clone size: -; D gene: TRBD2; CDR3 length: 18; V gene: TRBV6-1
CDR3 protein: CASSPLLAEGSGNEQFF; CDR3 DNA: TGCGCCAGCAGCCCACTACTAGCGGAGGGGTCTGGGAATGAGCAGTTCTTC; J gene: TRBJ2-1; clone size: -; D gene: TRBD2; CDR3 length: 17; V gene: TRBV5-1
CDR3 protein: CSVVKQGYEQYF; CDR3 DNA: TGCAGCGTTGTAAAACAGGGCTACGAGCAGTACTTC; J gene: TRBJ2-7; clone size: -; D gene: -; CDR3 length: 12; V gene: TRBV29-1
CDR3 protein: CSATTDRPYSPLHF; CDR3 DNA: TGCAGTGCTACCACGGACAGGCCTTATTCACCCCTCCACTTT; J gene: TRBJ1-6; clone size: few; D gene: TRBD1; CDR3 length: 14; V gene: TRBV20-1
CDR3 protein: CASSQLGLAENEQFF; CDR3 DNA: TGCGCCAGCAGCCAGCTCGGACTAGCGGAAAATGAGCAGTTCTTC; J gene: TRBJ2-1; clone size: -; D gene: TRBD2; CDR3 length: 15; V gene: TRBV4-1
CDR3 protein: CASSQGRRGRGYTF; CDR3 DNA: TGTGCCAGCAGCCAAGGGCGTAGGGGAAGGGGCTACACCTTC; J gene: TRBJ1-2; clone size: -; D gene: -; CDR3 length: 14; V gene: TRBV3-1